A single sample gave rise to the 24 T cell receptor beta chains below, sequenced in a study of memory CD4+ T cells and cytomegalovirus serostatus. Single viable CD3+CD4+CD8-CD45RO+ cells were sorted as the memory CD4+ T cells. TCRdb's copy holds only in-frame clones and misses some; the assay was immunoSEQ multiplex PCR. Of about 57,000 clones detected, more than 60% appear once; the ten largest clones hold around 0.83%. Sequencing input: memory CD4+ T cells from blood. All receptors derive from an adult in good health and CMV-seronegative.

The V and J genes are TRBV27 and TRBJ2-4; 8 bases map to TRBD2. The germline V gene encodes CDR1 MNHEY and CDR2 SMNVEV (reference sequence). With 5 bases clipped from V and 8 bases from J, the junction kept 8 bases outside the gene matches. CDR3 size: 14 residues. This CDR3 is CASSPSGSRHIQYF. The CDR3 DNA reads as TGTGCCAGCAGTCCAAGCGGGAGTAGACACATTCAGTACTTC.

The table lists this clone with a count of one. Written as DNA, the CDR3 is TGTGCCACCAGCACGGACAATCAGCCCCAGCATTTT. It codes for CATSTDNQPQHF. The V and J genes are TRBV15 and TRBJ1-5; unclear D gene. Germline CDR1 LNHNV, CDR2 YYDKDF (reference sequence). V was shortened by 4 bases and J by 3 bases, with 4 bases between the two germline ends. The CDR3 consists of 12 residues. Based on the CDR3 plus reference TRBV15 and TRBJ1-5, the full variable domain is DAMVIQNPRYQVTQFGKPVTLSCSQTLNHNVMYWYQQKSSQAPKLLFHYYDKDFNNEADTPDNFQSRRPNTSFCFLDIRSPGLGDTAMYLCATSTDNQPQHFGDGTRLSIL.

This clone was seen many times. This chain connects TRBV27 to TRBJ2-7; D remains ambiguous. The CDR3 consists of 13 residues. V was trimmed by 4 bases and J by 4 bases, leaving 11 bases between them. The germline V gene encodes CDR1 MNHEY and CDR2 SMNVEV (reference sequence). The chain's CDR3 is CASSSNTQYEQYF. The CDR3 DNA reads TGTGCCAGCAGTTCTAACACCCAATACGAGCAGTACTTC.

The DNA of the CDR3 is TGTGCCAGCAGCTTAGAAGGATGGGGAGGGAGCACTGAAGCTTTCTTT. This gives the protein CASSLEGWGGSTEAFF. The V gene is TRBV11-3, the J gene TRBJ1-1, with no clear D. CDR1 and CDR2 (germline): SGHNT, YENEEA. The CDR3 contains 16 residues. Trimming pared 0 bases from V and 4 bases from J, leaving 15 bases between.

The sample holds one count of this clone. The chain employs TRBV19 and TRBJ1-1; 9 bases map to TRBD1. CDR1 LNHDA and CDR2 SQIVND come from the germline V gene (reference sequence). CDR3 size: 15 residues. V was clipped by 9 bases and J by 5 bases; unmatched bases: 13. The CDR3 region has the DNA TGTGCCAGCAACCAAGGACAGGGGAGAGGAACTGAAGCTTTCTTT. As protein: CASNQGQGRGTEAFF.

The rearrangement uses TRBV11-1 and TRBJ2-2, with 8 bases that match TRBD1. Germline CDR1 and CDR2: SGHAT and FQDESV (reference sequence). This CDR3 comprises 14 residues. V dropped 7 bases and J dropped 3; count of bases not matched to a gene: 4. The CDR3 nucleotides read TGTGCCAGCACCCCGACAGGGGACACCGGGGAGCTGTTTTTT. Translation gives CASTPTGDTGELFF.

The V call is TRBV10-1, the J call TRBJ2-5; 11 bases agree with TRBD2. Germline lookup yields CDR1 WNHNN and CDR2 SYGVQD (reference sequence). Germline trimming cut 6 bases from V and 1 base from J; bases unmatched to any gene: 7. This CDR3 has 16 residues. The CDR3 bases are TGCGCCAGCAGCCGGACTAGCGGGCCGACCCAAGAGACCCAGTACTTC. It encodes CASSRTSGPTQETQYF.

V gene TRBV6-5 combines with J gene TRBJ2-7, with TRBD1 matching 10 bases. The CDR3 totals 14 residues. The V gene end was trimmed by 5 bases and the J gene end by 10 bases; junction bases not matched to a gene: 11. Germline V gives CDR1 MNHEY, CDR2 SVGAGI. CDR3 DNA: TGTGCCAGCAGTACCCGAAGACAGGGGGCCGTCCAGTACTTC. Translated, it gives CASSTRRQGAVQYF.

The chain is built from TRBV7-8 and TRBJ1-2; D is unresolved. Germline CDR1 reads SGHVS; CDR2 reads FQNEAQ. V was shortened by 0 bases and J by 4 bases, with 9 bases between the two germline ends. There are 14 residues in the CDR3. The CDR3 region is CASSLASGIYGYTF. Here the CDR3 DNA reads TGTGCCAGCAGCTTAGCCTCAGGAATCTATGGCTACACCTTC.

This sequence joins TRBV27 and TRBJ1-3, with D perhaps matching TRBD1 (6 bases). Germline V CDR1 and CDR2: MNHEY, SMNVEV (reference sequence). The CDR3 covers 16 residues. V was cut by 5 bases and J by 3 bases, with 17 bases left in between. CDR3 loop: CASSGLDRRGGNTIYF. As DNA, the CDR3 is TGTGCCAGCAGTGGACTCGACAGGAGGGGTGGAAACACCATATATTTT.

The CDR3 reads CSAGAEGNTIYF. The CDR3 DNA reads TGCAGCGCTGGCGCAGAAGGAAACACCATATATTTT. This rearrangement joins TRBV29-1 to TRBJ1-3; no firm D call. CDR3 length: 12 residues. Germline V gene sequence: CDR1 SQVTM, CDR2 ANQGSEA. V was shortened by 7 bases and J by 4 bases, with 11 bases between the two germline ends.

The V call is TRBV20-1, the J call TRBJ2-1, with D possibly being TRBD2 (6 bases). The CDR3 has 11 amino acids. The germline V gene has CDR1 DFQATT and CDR2 SNEGSKA (reference sequence). The V end lost 6 bases, the J end lost 7 bases, and 10 bases lay between the germline ends. DNA of the CDR3: TGCAGTGCCCTCGGGGGAAATGAGCAGTTCTTC. Its protein is CSALGGNEQFF.

J is TRBJ2-1 and V is TRBV5-6, with D perhaps matching TRBD1 or TRBD2 (5 bases each). The CDR3 is 14 residues long. The V gene's germline CDR1 is SGHDT and CDR2 YYEEEE. Trimming took 5 bases from V and 4 from J, leaving 13 bases between them. The CDR3 spells CASRPRGNYNEQFF. The CDR3 DNA follows: TGTGCCAGCAGACCCCGGGGCAATTACAATGAGCAGTTCTTC.

This chain joins TRBV5-1 and TRBJ1-2; TRBD1 agrees at 7 bases. This CDR3 spans 13 amino acids. The germline gives CDR1 SGHRS, CDR2 YFSETQ. Germline trimming cut 0 bases from V and 7 bases from J; bases unmatched to any gene: 3. CDR3: CASSLGTGIGYTF. As DNA, the CDR3 is TGCGCCAGCAGCTTGGGGACAGGAATTGGCTACACCTTC.

In regard to this clone: Other DNA sequences in the same sample also yield this CDR3. The gene calls are TRBV6-5 and TRBJ1-2; D remains ambiguous. V was pared by 5 bases and J by 4 bases, with 11 bases between. Looked up from germline, CDR1 is MNHEY and CDR2 is SVGAGI. This CDR3 has 13 residues. CDR3 protein: CASSPDAGYGYTF. CDR3 sequence (DNA): TGTGCCAGCAGTCCGGACGCCGGCTATGGCTACACCTTC.

Only a few counts were recorded for this clone. The gene calls are TRBV14 and TRBJ2-5, with D possibly TRBD1 on 6 matching bases. Per the germline V gene, CDR1 is SGHDN and CDR2 is FVKESK. The V gene lost 10 bases and the J gene lost 7 bases, with 19 bases spanning the gap. The CDR3 is 13 residues long. This chain's CDR3 is CATARQELGTQYF. The CDR3 DNA sequence: TGTGCCACGGCCCGACAGGAGCTGGGGACCCAGTACTTC.

The chain recombines TRBV19 with TRBJ2-7; D might be TRBD1 (7 bases). The germline gives CDR1 LNHDA, CDR2 SQIVND (reference sequence). The ends were cut back, 3 bases at V and 4 bases at J, with 13 bases in the middle. CDR3 length: 14 amino acids. CDR3: CASSIATGRYEQYF. CDR3 nucleotide sequence: TGTGCCAGTAGTATCGCGACAGGGAGGTACGAGCAGTACTTC.

J is TRBJ2-1 and V is TRBV7-9; perhaps TRBD1 as D (5 bases). Germline CDR1 and CDR2: SEHNR and FQNEAQ (reference sequence). The CDR3 spans 13 residues. V shed 4 bases and J shed 5 bases, with 9 bases lying between them. CDR3 in DNA: TGTGCCAGCAGCTCTGGACAACACAATGAGCAGTTCTTC. Translating gives CASSSGQHNEQFF.

The gene calls are TRBV18 and TRBJ1-4; D is ambiguous. This CDR3 is built from 15 residues. CDR1 and CDR2 from the germline V gene are KGHSH and LQKENI. Trimming stripped 0 bases from V and 8 bases from J, with 13 bases between. The CDR3 bases are TGTGCCAGCTCACCACCGAGCTCATCTGGGGAAAAACTGTTTTTT. Translated, it gives CASSPPSSSGEKLFF. The full variable domain, with the rest looked up from reference TRBV18 and TRBJ1-4, is NAGVMQNPRHLVRRRGQEARLRCSPMKGHSHVYWYRQLPEEGLKFMVYLQKENIIDESGMPKERFSAEFPKEGPSILRIQQVVRGDSAAYFCASSPPSSSGEKLFFGSGTQLSVL.

V gene TRBV5-1 combines with J gene TRBJ1-1, with 11 bases fitting TRBD1. This CDR3 has 17 residues. After removal of 3 bases from V and 4 bases from J, the junction contained 11 bases not matched to a gene. Germline loops: CDR1 SGHRS, CDR2 YFSETQ. CDR3 region: CASSSGGTGGGGTEAFF. The CDR3 region has the DNA TGCGCCAGCAGCTCGGGAGGGACAGGGGGTGGGGGCACTGAAGCTTTCTTT.

V usage is TRBV4-1 and J usage is TRBJ2-7; 14 bases are shared with TRBD2. This CDR3 region has 17 residues. The germline CDR1 and CDR2 sequences are MGHRA and YSYEKL. V lost 0 bases, J lost 3 bases, and 4 bases stayed unmatched. Here the CDR3 DNA reads TGCGCCAGCAGCCAAGACGGACTAGCGGGGGGCCACTACGAGCAGTACTTC. Translated: CASSQDGLAGGHYEQYF.

The chain has TRBV2 and TRBJ2-2; D perhaps matches TRBD2 (5 bases). The CDR3 totals 14 residues. Germline CDR1 SNHLY, CDR2 FYNNEI. V was trimmed by 7 bases and J by 4 bases, leaving 13 bases between them. CDR3 DNA sequence: TGTGCCAGCAAAGAGGGCCGGGGCACCGGGGAGCTGTTTTTT. This encodes CASKEGRGTGELFF.

V usage is TRBV7-3 and J usage is TRBJ2-1; 7 bases are a match to TRBD2. Trimming removed 4 bases from V and 3 bases from J; junction bases left unmatched: 6. Germline V lookup: CDR1 SGHTA, CDR2 FQGTGA. The CDR3 covers 15 residues. CDR3 in DNA: TGTGCCAGCAGCTGGGGAGGGAGCGGCTACAATGAGCAGTTCTTC. As protein: CASSWGGSGYNEQFF.

This rearrangement joins TRBV15 to TRBJ1-1, with a possible D match to TRBD1 (6 bases). Germline assignment: CDR1 LNHNV and CDR2 YYDKDF (reference sequence). Deletions cut 1 base from V and 5 bases from J, with 14 bases between. The CDR3 totals 15 residues. The CDR3 sequence: CATSRGGGRRTEAFF. CDR3 bases: TGTGCCACCAGCAGAGGAGGGGGGAGAAGGACTGAAGCTTTCTTT.